The 27 T cell receptor beta chains below come from one sample, sequenced in a study of blood T cells in healthy people across ages (dated by TCRdb to the mid-2010s). Library creation used 5' RACE. The sequencer listed for this sample is Illumina HiSeq 2500. The second PCR ran for about 6 to 12 cycles and used a J-beta primer mix along with a sample-barcoded 5' primer. The public reads were run again by TCRdb, first through fastp at Q25 and then through MiXCR, and only productive beta chains were kept. Entries are consolidated by CDR3 protein sequence, retaining the most common genes and DNA. Recorded for this sample are nearly 800,000 distinct CDR3 sequences; more than 55% of them occurred a single time. 20% to 30% of the sample lies in the top ten. Sequencing was done on a sample of blood. The receptors were gathered from a man aged 40-49 years in good health.

V usage is TRBV6-5 and J usage is TRBJ1-1, with D perhaps TRBD1 (6 bases). CDR1 and CDR2 (germline): MNHEY, SVGAGI. The CDR3 extends over 14 amino acids. Trimming left V 7 bases short and J 2 bases short, with 14 bases between. CDR3 amino acids: CASTRAGDNTEAFF. CDR3 sequence (DNA): TGTGCCAGCACAAGAGCAGGGGATAACACTGAAGCTTTCTTT.

This clonotype was seen a few times. This sequence joins TRBV6-2 or TRBV6-3 and TRBJ2-7; D might be TRBD1 or TRBD2, each matching 6 bases. Trimming left V 2 bases short and J 3 bases short, with 14 bases between. CDR3 size: 15 residues. Germline V gene sequence: CDR1 MNHEY, CDR2 SVGEGT. The CDR3 is CASSYARGLFYEQYF. CDR3 sequence (DNA): TGTGCCAGCAGTTACGCACGGGGGCTCTTCTACGAGCAGTACTTC.

This rearrangement joins TRBV18 to TRBJ2-1, with a weak D call TRBD2 (5 bases). Germline CDR1 KGHSH, CDR2 LQKENI. CDR3 size: 19 residues. V was trimmed by 0 bases and J by 0 bases, leaving 18 bases between them. The CDR3 protein is CASSPPVNPETNSYNEQFF. CDR3 nucleotide sequence: TGTGCCAGCTCACCACCGGTAAATCCAGAGACTAACTCCTACAATGAGCAGTTCTTC.

CDR3 sequence reads: CSVGLVLVQETQYF. The CDR3 DNA is TGCAGCGTTGGGCTGGTCCTTGTTCAAGAGACCCAGTACTTC. The chain combines TRBV29-1 with TRBJ2-5; D is unclear. Trimming stripped 4 bases from V and 2 bases from J, with 14 bases between. The CDR3 length is 14 residues. Germline V gene sequence: CDR1 SQVTM, CDR2 ANQGSEA.

The J gene is TRBJ1-2, the V gene TRBV7-2; 9 nucleotides align to TRBD1. Per the germline V gene, CDR1 is SGHTA and CDR2 is FQGNSA. Germline trimming cut 5 bases from V and 1 base from J; bases unmatched to any gene: 5. The CDR3 runs 15 residues. CDR3 DNA sequence: TGTGCCAGCAGCGTTCGACAGGGGGTTAACTATGGCTACACCTTC. Its protein is CASSVRQGVNYGYTF.

In its sample, this clonotype was seen a few times. The chain is built from TRBV12-3 or TRBV12-4 and TRBJ2-7; D is undetermined. Trimming cost V 3 bases and J 3 bases, with 9 bases left between them. The CDR3 is 13 amino acids. CDR3 region: CASSLGRLYEQYF. DNA of the CDR3: TGTGCCAGCAGTTTGGGCAGACTCTACGAGCAGTACTTC.

The chain couples TRBV9 to TRBJ2-5; D gene ambiguous. The DNA end favors TRBJ2-7, so the J call may be wrong. This CDR3 is built from 14 residues. Germline CDR1 and CDR2: SGDLS and YYNGEE. Here the CDR3 reads CASSVDLSAYEQYF. DNA for the CDR3: TGTGCCAGCAGCGTCGACCTCTCCGCCTACGAGCAGTACTTC.

A single count supports this clonotype. This chain joins TRBV12-3 or TRBV12-4 and TRBJ2-3; possible D gene TRBD2, 6 bases. This CDR3 has 14 amino acids. The V and J ends lost 3 bases and 4 bases respectively, with 11 bases between them. The CDR3, as DNA: TGTGCCAGCAGTTTGGGACTTTTGGCAGATACGCAGTATTTT. Protein: CASSLGLLADTQYF.

The V gene is TRBV7-2, the J gene TRBJ2-1; TRBD2 is a possible D gene (6 bases). Looked up from germline, CDR1 is SGHTA and CDR2 is FQGNSA. The CDR3 consists of 16 residues. Trimming removed 5 bases from V and 0 bases from J, with 14 bases in between. The CDR3: CASSLGGTLSYNEQFF. CDR3 sequence (DNA): TGTGCCAGCAGCCTAGGAGGGACCCTCTCCTACAATGAGCAGTTCTTC.

This clonotype was picked up a small number of times. The chain employs TRBV27 and TRBJ2-7, with D possibly being TRBD1 or TRBD2 (6 bases each). V was shortened by 4 bases and J by 5 bases, with 15 bases between the two germline ends. Germline V gene lookup returns CDR1 MNHEY and CDR2 SMNVEV (reference sequence). The CDR3 spans 14 residues. The chain's CDR3 is CASSSGQGRNEQYF. The CDR3 nucleotides are TGTGCCAGCAGTTCTGGGCAGGGGAGGAACGAGCAGTACTTC.

The chain couples TRBV2 to TRBJ2-1, with TRBD1 as a possible D gene (6 bases). The CDR3 sequence is 14 residues long. Germline V lookup: CDR1 SNHLY, CDR2 FYNNEI. Trimming took off 10 bases at V and 4 bases at J, with 17 bases between the two ends. In DNA form, the CDR3 reads TGTGCCAAAGACCGGGACAAGAGATACAATGAGCAGTTCTTC. Its translation: CAKDRDKRYNEQFF. The full variable domain, rest sourced from reference TRBV2 and TRBJ2-1, is EPEVTQTPSHQVTQMGQEVILRCVPISNHLYFYWYRQILGQKVEFLVSFYNNEISEKSEIFDDQFSVERPDGSNFTLKIRSTKLEDSAMYFCAKDRDKRYNEQFFGPGTRLTVL.

The V call is TRBV27, the J call TRBJ1-6; D is unresolved. The CDR3 spans 14 residues. Germline V gives CDR1 MNHEY, CDR2 SMNVEV (reference sequence). Trimming removed 1 base from V and 5 bases from J, with 6 bases in between. The DNA of the CDR3 is TGTGCCAGCAGTTTATACGGGGATAATTCACCCCTCCACTTT. Amino acids: CASSLYGDNSPLHF.

The V and J genes are TRBV24-1 and TRBJ1-5; 9 bases map to TRBD1. Trimming at V came to 8 bases and at J to 3 bases, leaving 4 bases not matched to a gene. The CDR3 has 14 residues. Per germline, CDR1 KGHDR and CDR2 SFDVKD. CDR3 loop: CATMGQGPNQPQHF. DNA for the CDR3: TGTGCCACCATGGGACAGGGTCCCAATCAGCCCCAGCATTTT.

V is TRBV16 and J is TRBJ1-1; D gene uncertain. The germline gives CDR1 KGHSY, CDR2 FQNENV. Trimming stripped 7 bases from V and 5 bases from J, with 17 bases between. The CDR3 has 14 residues. The CDR3 loop is CASNEEGSRTEAFF. CDR3 DNA sequence: TGTGCCAGCAATGAGGAGGGCTCGAGAACTGAAGCTTTCTTT. The full variable domain, completed using reference TRBV16 and TRBJ1-1, is GEEVAQTPKHLVRGEGQKAKLYCAPIKGHSYVFWYQQVLKNEFKFLISFQNENVFDETGMPKERFSAKCLPNSPCSLEIQATKLEDSAVYFCASNEEGSRTEAFFGQGTRLTVV.

The table lists this clonotype with a count of one. The V and J genes are TRBV3-1 and TRBJ2-6; 10 nucleotides match TRBD2. The CDR3 contains 15 residues. Germline V gives CDR1 LGHDT, CDR2 YNNKEL (reference sequence). V shed 10 bases and J 2 bases; nucleotides not matched to a gene: 5. The CDR3 DNA follows: TGTGCCACTGCACTAGCGGGACCTGGGGCCAACGTCCTGACTTTC. This encodes CATALAGPGANVLTF.

This clonotype has only one observation. This chain uses TRBV3-1 with TRBJ1-1, with D uncertain. This CDR3 contains 15 residues. CDR1 and CDR2 (germline): LGHDT, YNNKEL (reference sequence). The V end was cut by 0 bases, the J end by 3 bases, with 11 bases between. The CDR3 DNA reads TGTGCCAGCAGCCAAGAGGTCGGGAGGGACACTGAAGCTTTCTTT. This gives the protein CASSQEVGRDTEAFF.

This clonotype was recorded a few times. This chain joins TRBV28 and TRBJ1-2, with 7 bases identical to TRBD1. CDR1 is MDHEN and CDR2 is SYDVKM in the germline V gene. The CDR3 totals 17 residues. V trimming: 1 base; J trimming: 2 bases; junction bases outside the gene matches: 10. The CDR3 DNA sequence: TGTGCCAGCAGTTTATCCACAGGACAGGCGCGGAACTATGGCTACACCTTC. Protein product: CASSLSTGQARNYGYTF.

This clonotype was detected only once. This chain uses TRBV5-1 with TRBJ1-1; D unclear. V shed 1 base and J shed 0 bases, with 10 bases lying between them. The CDR3 runs to 15 residues. The germline CDR1 and CDR2 sequences are SGHRS and YFSETQ. The chain's CDR3 is CASSLQGRMNTEAFF. CDR3 sequence (DNA): TGCGCCAGCAGCTTGCAAGGGAGGATGAACACTGAAGCTTTCTTT.

This sequence joins TRBV7-2 and TRBJ2-1; the D gene could be TRBD1 or TRBD2 (6 bases each). The CDR3 runs 16 residues. Germline V gene data show CDR1 as SGHTA and CDR2 as FQGNSA. V was cut by 5 bases and J by 2 bases, with 16 bases left in between. CDR3 sequence: CASSPGGGRPYNEQFF. CDR3 sequence (DNA): TGTGCCAGCAGCCCCGGAGGGGGAAGACCCTACAATGAGCAGTTCTTC.

This clonotype was observed a single time. The V gene is TRBV5-1, the J gene TRBJ2-5; D not resolved. The CDR3 is 12 amino acids. V was clipped by 5 bases and J by 5 bases, with 10 bases between them. Germline values: CDR1 SGHRS, CDR2 YFSETQ. The CDR3 reads CASRLNRETQYF. In DNA, the CDR3 is TGCGCCAGCAGACTAAATCGGGAGACCCAGTACTTC. Looking up the rest from reference TRBV5-1 and TRBJ2-5 gives the full variable domain: KAGVTQTPRYLIKTRGQQVTLSCSPISGHRSVSWYQQTPGQGLQFLFEYFSETQRNKGNFPGRFSGRQFSNSRSEMNVSTLELGDSALYLCASRLNRETQYFGPGTRLLVL.

This rearrangement joins TRBV29-1 to TRBJ2-4, with no clear D. The end of the DNA aligns better with TRBJ2-7, so the J call may be wrong. The CDR3 extends over 12 amino acids. The germline CDR1 and CDR2 sequences are SQVTM and ANQGSEA. This chain's CDR3 is CSVAPANYEQYF. In DNA, the CDR3 is TGCAGCGTTGCGCCGGCGAACTACGAGCAGTACTTC.

The CDR3 spells CASRGPSGGPTDTQYF. The CDR3 DNA sequence: TGCGCCAGCAGGGGCCCTAGCGGAGGACCCACAGATACGCAGTATTTT. The chain uses TRBV10-2 and TRBJ2-3; 7 bases match TRBD2. The CDR3 runs 16 residues. After removal of 6 bases from V and 2 bases from J, the junction contained 11 bases not matched to a gene. The germline CDR1 and CDR2 sequences are WSHSY and SAAADI.

This chain links TRBV28 with TRBJ2-5; 9 nucleotides agree with TRBD2. This CDR3 has 15 residues. The J segment lost 5 bases and the V segment lost 8 bases, leaving 12 bases of the junction unmatched. Germline CDR1 reads MDHEN; CDR2 reads SYDVKM. CDR3 loop: CASATGGRGEETQYF. As DNA, the CDR3 is TGTGCCAGCGCAACTGGCGGGAGGGGGGAGGAGACCCAGTACTTC.

The CDR3 sequence is CASSSGTGTNYGYTF. The CDR3 region has the DNA TGTGCCAGCAGTTCTGGAACAGGAACTAACTATGGCTACACCTTC. This chain uses TRBV6-1 with TRBJ1-2, with D possibly matching TRBD1 (5 bases). Germline V gene data show CDR1 as MNHNS and CDR2 as SASEGT. V lost 5 bases to trimming and J lost 0 bases, with 13 bases between them. The CDR3 runs 15 residues.

This clonotype was detected a few times. The rearrangement links TRBV7-9 to TRBJ1-2; D is unresolved. The CDR3 totals 14 residues. With 5 bases removed from V and 4 bases from J, the gap between germline ends came to 14 bases. Germline V gives CDR1 SEHNR, CDR2 FQNEAQ (reference sequence). The CDR3 here is CASSARPEFYGYTF. The CDR3, as DNA: TGTGCCAGCAGCGCCAGACCAGAATTCTATGGCTACACCTTC.

The gene calls are TRBV6-5 and TRBJ2-4; D is uncertain. The assigned J gene may be wrong: the sequence end matches TRBJ2-5 better. The CDR3 is 14 residues long. Germline CDR1 reads MNHEY; CDR2 reads SVGAGI. The CDR3: CASSYSNDWRTQYF. The DNA for the CDR3 is TGTGCCAGCAGTTACTCGAATGACTGGCGGACCCAGTACTTC.

This clonotype was seen a handful of times. This chain uses TRBV29-1 with TRBJ1-2; 8 bases map to TRBD1. The germline CDR1 and CDR2 sequences are SQVTM and ANQGSEA. V was clipped by 1 base and J by 3 bases; unmatched bases: 4. The CDR3 runs to 14 residues. Here the CDR3 DNA reads TGCAGCGTTGAAGCCCAGGGGGCAGACTATGGCTACACCTTC. Protein sequence: CSVEAQGADYGYTF.